This paragraph reports one T cell receptor (beta chain). The antigen remains undetermined. Here immunoSEQ multiplex PCR was the method, and the copy in TCRdb shows in-frame clones only, minus some. Here the sample spans approximately 92,000 clones, 70% to 90% being singletons. This entry is derived from a study of identifying expanded T cells in peripheral blood. Trimming removed 5 bases at V and 8 bases at J, with 12 bases between. The CDR3 spans 12 residues. Germline CDR1 SEHNR, CDR2 FQNEAQ (reference sequence). Points from the study as a whole: Differentially abundant clones: about 1.2 between replicates, 16.4 at approximately two weeks, around 19 at four. Clone count variance between roughly 2-week samples rose with total template count.

V gene TRBV7-9 combines with J gene TRBJ1-2; a possible D gene is TRBD1 (6 bases). The receptor comes from a person aged 18-69 years in good health. Material: blood. CDR3 sequence reads: CASSQLDRGYTF. CDR3 DNA sequence: TGTGCCAGCAGCCAATTAGACAGGGGCTACACCTTC.